This is a list of T cell receptor beta chains from one sample in a study of cytomegalovirus exposure and HLA in healthy donors. Sequencing was performed with immunoSEQ multiplex PCR; in TCRdb, only in-frame clones are kept and a portion is missing. The data hold roughly 120,000 clones, with 74% observed a single time. Sequenced input: PBMCs. The origin of the receptors is a woman aged 45-60 years in good health and CMV-seropositive. The CDR3 runs from the conserved cysteine through the conserved F or W. The D gene is left open where the match is weak. Size values are once, few and many counts, or a class for expanded clones, and some rows have none.

d_call,v_call,clone_size,j_call,cdr3_nt,cdr3_aa
-,TRBV9,once,TRBJ2-3,TGTGCCAGCAGCGTAGGAGGAAACACAGATACGCAGTATTTT,CASSVGGNTDTQYF
-,TRBV16,-,TRBJ1-4,TGTGCCAGCAGCCCGGCTGGGGGCGGTAATGAAAAACTGTTTTTT,CASSPAGGGNEKLFF
TRBD1,TRBV18,-,TRBJ2-4,TGTGCCAGCTCACCAATAACAGGGGACATTCAGTACTTC,CASSPITGDIQYF
TRBD1,TRBV7-9,-,TRBJ1-6,TGTGCCAGCAGCCCGACAGGGACTAATTCACCCCTCCACTTT,CASSPTGTNSPLHF
TRBD1,TRBV7-9,-,TRBJ1-6,TGTGCCAGCAGCTTACATATCAGGGGGCAACGTTCACCCCTCCACTTT,CASSLHIRGQRSPLHF
TRBD1,TRBV27,-,TRBJ2-7,TGTGCCAGCACCACCAGGGACAGGGGAAACTACGAGCAGTACTTC,CASTTRDRGNYEQYF
TRBD1,TRBV28,few,TRBJ2-7,TGTGCCAGCAGAATGAAGGACCGGGACAGGGGATCTGGCCAGTACTTC,CASRMKDRDRGSGQYF
TRBD2,TRBV5-1,-,TRBJ2-5,TGCGCCAGCAGCTCCCAGGGGGTAGCGGGGGGCAAAGAGACCCAGTACTTC,CASSSQGVAGGKETQYF
-,TRBV4-1,-,TRBJ2-5,TGCGCCAGCAGCCTTGCAGACCAAGAGACCCAGTACTTC,CASSLADQETQYF
TRBD1,TRBV11-2,-,TRBJ2-5,TGTGCCAGCAGCCTTCTGTGGACAGGGGCTTCGTACTTC,CASSLLWTGASYF
-,TRBV11-2,-,TRBJ2-7,TGTGCCAGCAGCCCCGGGATCTCAGGCTACGAGCAGTACTTC,CASSPGISGYEQYF
-,TRBV27,few,TRBJ1-6,TGTGCCAGCAGTTCACAGGGAGACTATAATTCACCCCTCCACTTT,CASSSQGDYNSPLHF
-,TRBV29-1,-,TRBJ2-7,TGCAGCGTTGGTTCGGGACAACCCTACGAGCAGTACTTC,CSVGSGQPYEQYF
-,TRBV2,-,TRBJ2-3,TGTGCCATCTCGATTCCTGGGACAACTGTTACCTTACATACGCAGTATTTT,CAISIPGTTVTLHTQYF
-,TRBV6-1,-,TRBJ2-5,TGTGCCAGCAGTCCCCGGGACTTCAAAGAGACCCAGTACTTC,CASSPRDFKETQYF
TRBD1,TRBV10-3,once,TRBJ1-2,TGTGCCATCAATCTATCCGGACAGGGCTTCGGCTACACCTTC,CAINLSGQGFGYTF
TRBD1,TRBV6-1,once,TRBJ1-6,TGTGCCAGCAGTGGCCGGGACAGGGGGCGTTCACCCCTCCACTTT,CASSGRDRGRSPLHF
TRBD2,TRBV5-8,once,TRBJ2-7,TGTGCCAGCAGCTCCCCCTGGGGGGGTTCTAGTCCCTACGAGCAGTACTTC,CASSSPWGGSSPYEQYF
TRBD1,TRBV30,-,TRBJ1-4,TGTGCCTGGGGCGACAGGGGGCGAGGCGAAAAACTGTTTTTT,CAWGDRGRGEKLFF
TRBD2,TRBV9,once,TRBJ2-5,TGTGCCTCCCAGCGGGGGTTCGGACAAGAGACCCAGTACTTC,CASQRGFGQETQYF
-,TRBV6-1,-,TRBJ2-6,TGTGCCAGCAGTACAGGGTTTGGGGCCAACGTCCTGACTTTC,CASSTGFGANVLTF
TRBD1,TRBV29-1,once,TRBJ2-7,TGCAGCGTTCGAGGACAGGGGGAGTCCTACGAGCAGTACTTC,CSVRGQGESYEQYF
-,TRBV5-1,-,TRBJ2-5,TGCGCCAGCAGTACAGAACAAGAGACCCAGTACTTC,CASSTEQETQYF
TRBD1,TRBV19,-,TRBJ1-1,TGTGCCAGTAGTATAGGACAGGGGAACACTGAAGCTTTCTTT,CASSIGQGNTEAFF
-,TRBV9,-,TRBJ1-1,TGTGCCAGCAGCCCCGGACAGATTGGCACTGAAGCTTTCTTT,CASSPGQIGTEAFF
-,TRBV19,once,TRBJ1-5,TGTGCCAGTAGTACAGCCTACTCTGACAGATGGTATAGCAATCAGCCCCAGCATTTT,CASSTAYSDRWYSNQPQHF
-,TRBV11-2,-,TRBJ1-2,TGTGCCAGCAGTTTTGAACTTTCGGGAGCGGATGGCTACACCTTC,CASSFELSGADGYTF
TRBD1,TRBV7-9,-,TRBJ2-7,TGTGCCAGCAGCTTTGACCCGGGACAGGGGGCTGGCGAGCAGTACTTC,CASSFDPGQGAGEQYF
TRBD2,TRBV7-6,few,TRBJ2-3,TGTGCCAGCAGCCGAGGACTAGCGGGGAGTAGCACAGATACGCAGTATTTT,CASSRGLAGSSTDTQYF
-,TRBV29-1,-,TRBJ2-7,TGCAGCGCCCGGGTGCGTTCCTACGAGCAGTACTTC,CSARVRSYEQYF
-,TRBV5-1,-,TRBJ2-7,TGCGCCAGCAGCTTGGACAGCCCCTACTCCTACGAGCAGTACTTC,CASSLDSPYSYEQYF
-,TRBV19,-,TRBJ2-7,TGTGCCAGTAGTTCGCACGTCTACGGGCAGTACTTC,CASSSHVYGQYF
TRBD1,TRBV6-1,-,TRBJ1-6,TGTGCCAGCAGAACTCGGGACAGGAATTCACCCCTCCACTTT,CASRTRDRNSPLHF
TRBD2,TRBV9,-,TRBJ2-1,TGTGCCAGCAGCGTAGCCTCCGGTAGCGGGCGTGAGCAGTTCTTC,CASSVASGSGREQFF
TRBD2,TRBV10-1,-,TRBJ2-1,TGCGCCAGCAGTGAGGATAGCGGGGGCCTCCTCAATGAGCAGTTCTTC,CASSEDSGGLLNEQFF
-,TRBV7-2,-,TRBJ1-3,TGTGCCAGCAGCTTAGGGACAGTTACCTCTGGAAACACCATATATTTT,CASSLGTVTSGNTIYF
-,TRBV7-9,-,TRBJ1-2,TGTGCCAGCAGCTTAGGGCAGGTCCAATTCTATGGCTACACCTTC,CASSLGQVQFYGYTF
TRBD1,TRBV2,-,TRBJ1-2,TGTGCCAGCAGGCCTTCTTCCGGGACAGCTAACTATGGCTACACCTTC,CASRPSSGTANYGYTF
TRBD1,TRBV10-3,-,TRBJ2-3,TGTGCCATAAAAACAGGGGACGGGGCAGCAGATACGCAGTATTTT,CAIKTGDGAADTQYF
-,TRBV7-3,-,TRBJ1-5,TGTGCCAGCAGGACTTTGAATCAGCCCCAGCATTTT,CASRTLNQPQHF
-,TRBV4-1,-,TRBJ1-2,TGCGCCAGCAGCGTCGGGACTGGGGCCTATGGCTACACCTTC,CASSVGTGAYGYTF
-,TRBV18,-,TRBJ1-4,TGTGCCAGCTCACCATTTGGTACGGCTAATGAAAAACTGTTTTTT,CASSPFGTANEKLFF
TRBD1,TRBV5-4,-,TRBJ2-7,TGTGCCAGCAGCCTGGCGATGGCAGGGGGCTACGAGCAGTACTTC,CASSLAMAGGYEQYF
-,TRBV5-8,-,TRBJ1-2,TGTGCCAGCAGCTTGCGGACAGACTATGGCTACACCTTC,CASSLRTDYGYTF
TRBD1,TRBV18,-,TRBJ2-1,TGTGCCAGCTCACCAGGACAGGGGATTCTCGATGAGCAGTTCTTC,CASSPGQGILDEQFF
-,TRBV7-6,-,TRBJ1-6,TGTGCCAGCAGCGGCGGCATGAATTCACCCCTCCACTTT,CASSGGMNSPLHF
-,TRBV7-9,-,TRBJ2-2,TGTGCCAGCAGCTTAGTGGTAGGGGATGCCGGGGAGCTGTTTTTT,CASSLVVGDAGELFF
TRBD1,TRBV18,-,TRBJ2-7,TGTGCCAGCTCACCAGGGACAGGAAACGAGCAGTACTTC,CASSPGTGNEQYF
TRBD1,TRBV29-1,-,TRBJ1-2,TGCAGCGTCCCGGATCTCGACAGGGAGCGAGTTATGGACTACACCTTC,CSVPDLDRERVMDYTF
TRBD1,TRBV14,-,TRBJ2-7,TGTGCCAGCAGCCGCCGCAGGACAGGGGCCTCATTCCTATACGAGCAGTACTTC,CASSRRRTGASFLYEQYF
TRBD1,TRBV2,-,TRBJ2-7,TGTGCCAGCAGGGACAGGGTCTACTCCTACGGGCAGTACTTC,CASRDRVYSYGQYF
-,TRBV5-5,-,TRBJ2-1,TGTGCCAGCAGCTTGGCCGAGACAGCTTACTACAATGAGCAGTTCTTC,CASSLAETAYYNEQFF
-,TRBV29-1,-,TRBJ1-5,TGCAGCGCTGCCGCGGGACGCAATCAGCCCCAGCATTTT,CSAAAGRNQPQHF
TRBD1,TRBV28,-,TRBJ2-7,TGTGCCAGCAGACAAAGGGGGCGCGGCGAGCAGTACTTC,CASRQRGRGEQYF
-,TRBV27,-,TRBJ2-2,TGTGCCAGCAGTTTATCTACAGGGTCGCACACCGGGGAGCTGTTTTTT,CASSLSTGSHTGELFF
-,TRBV5-1,once,TRBJ2-7,TGCGCCAGCAGCTTGGGTGGCGGAAGGGAGCAGTACTTC,CASSLGGGREQYF
-,TRBV11-2,-,TRBJ2-7,TGTGCCAGCAGCTTAGTTTCGACAGGCTCCTACGAGCAGTACTTC,CASSLVSTGSYEQYF
TRBD2,TRBV7-3,-,TRBJ2-1,TGTGCCAGCAGCTTAACTAGCGGGGGGGCCTATGAGCAGTTCTTC,CASSLTSGGAYEQFF
-,TRBV23-1,-,TRBJ1-1,TGCGCCAGCAGTCAATCTCTGGGCGTCATGAACACTGAAGCTTTCTTT,CASSQSLGVMNTEAFF